This TCR beta chain was documented in a study of shared clonotypes between healthy human individuals (dated by TCRdb to the early 2020s). Regarding the research as a whole: The cohort comprised a couple of women and three men aged 18 to 49 years. Per donor, three plates each were used for CD4 naive and CD4 memory, two for CD8 naive, and one for CD8 memory. To estimate repertoire size and how much clonotypes are shared between individuals, the study performed deep sequencing of blood TCR repertoires from five healthy adults. Different laboratories and diverse techniques were used to prepare libraries and sequence TCR repertoires, to increase sequencing depth and limit assay-specific biases. Per donor, leukapheresis produced somewhere between about 0.94 and 9 billion PBMCs. The paper's findings and limits, for the study overall: Rarefaction of sorted-subset datasets indicated incomplete sequencing despite the large sequencing depth. Because the study included only a small number of donors, the genetic and exposure-history diversity represented was limited. Naive subsets generally had larger estimated clonotype richness than memory subsets. Sampling was restricted to blood, and TCR repertoires in tissue are likely to differ from TCR repertoires in blood. Clonotypes shared by all four sorted-subset donors showed higher generation probabilities than non-shared clonotypes. Roughly 5.2% of naive CD4, more than 3% of naive CD8, about 2.5% of memory CD4, and approximately 0.4% of memory CD8 clonotypes were shared across several donors. Based on pairwise subsampling, the degree of clonotype sharing among donors was expected to be affected by sequencing depth.

Taken from the germline V gene (reference sequence), the CDR1 and CDR2 loops are SGHNT and YYREEE. The CDR3 numbers 14 residues from cysteine through phenylalanine. Here the CDR3 DNA is all that survives: 42 bases in frame from base 1. Trimming removed 0 bases from V and 2 bases from J, leaving 6 bases between the germline ends. TCR CDR3 regions were amplified from genomic DNA by multiplex PCR using the deep immunoSEQ assay. Extracted genomic DNA from each cell subset was spread evenly across all wells of several immunoSEQ 96-well plates, with each plate serving as a replicate. For sorted subsets, about 200 ng genomic DNA, equal to 30,000 to 35,000 T cell genomes, was loaded into each replicate PCR. The purified libraries were quantified using a Qubit 3.0 fluorometer, sized with a Bioanalyzer 2100, and then quantified again using the KAPA Library Quantification kit. A separate single-read 150-cycle Illumina NextSeq 550 flow cell was used to sequence each immunoSEQ 96-well plate. As for how the authors treated the data: Because only junctional sequences without quality scores were contained in the immunoSEQ output, filtering matching that applied to full-length reads could not be performed. Sequences were annotated with PyIR, a Python wrapper for IgBLAST v1.9, using IMGT germline references to assign V/J genes and CDR3. Reads were filtered out if the reads had weak V/J assignments (E-value above 1e-6), no CDR3, stop codons, out-of-frame junctions, or ambiguous translated residues. A V3J clonotype was defined by an identical inferred V gene, J gene, and CDR3 amino acid sequence. Percentage overlap between repertoires was computed as shared unique clonotypes divided by the size of the smaller repertoire. Repertoire richness was assessed with RTK rarefaction, the Chao1 estimator, and Recon v2.1 estimates of unobserved clonotypes. Generation probabilities were computed with OLGA for all TCRbeta clonotypes obtained by the gDNA method from four donors. TCRdb carries this immuneACCESS record with in-frame sequences only. Its versions omit some clonotypes, under half of them owing to an unresolved V gene in the studies checked, with the rest unexplained. V and J calls and clone size are given by that table; D and trimming were obtained from the DNA. This sample has 600,000 to 750,000 clones in its table, and 72% of those were observed once. Of the sample, more than 1.5% is held by the ten largest clones.

With regard to this clone: Its antigen specificity is not known. No quality values exist for individual bases; no much larger clone is one base distant.

The donors were healthy, HIV-negative adults with no recently reported acute infections or vaccinations. All donors were Caucasian adults living in Nashville, Tennessee, USA. CD4+ T cells were enriched by magnetic negative selection; naive cells were then positively selected on CD45RA, and the negative fraction formed the memory subset. Blood was obtained by leukapheresis, after which PBMCs were separated by Ficoll-Histopaque density gradient centrifugation and cryopreserved in liquid nitrogen vapor phase. Analytical flow cytometry was used to check the purity and quantity of each magnetically sorted T cell population. Each sorted fraction had its genomic DNA isolated and then quantified by UV absorbance on a Nanodrop 2000c.

This TCR derives from a woman aged 25 to 39 in good health. What was sequenced was memory CD4+ T cells sorted from blood. Reading the label with the study, this specimen's cell subset or site is: CD45RA-negative fraction. Recombination linked TRBV5-4 to TRBJ1-3; the D segment cannot be called with confidence. CDR3 region: CASSLGDTGNTIYF. The DNA sequence is TGTGCCAGCAGCTTGGGGGATACTGGAAACACCATATATTTT.